This T cell receptor beta chain emerged from a study of vaccination effects on CD4 cells after COVID-19. Across the study: Of the BNT162b2 and mRNA-1273 vaccines, participants received two doses of one or the other.

Profiling relied on immunoSEQ multiplex PCR, and the TCRdb table lists in-frame clones only, not all of them. The sample has about 43,000 clones, around three quarters seen once; the top ten hold 11%. Expansion of antigen-specific CD4+ T cells with viral peptide pools was carried out by the ViraFEST assay before sequencing. Investigators separated out CD4+ T cells once approximately 11 days of culture had passed. Vaccine recipients lacked prior SARS-CoV-2 infection and had negative nucleocapsid antibodies. Wells containing approximately 2 million PBMC each were cultured with 9 to 10 IU/ml IL-2 and 7.5 to 10 ug/ml peptides. On both days 3 and 7, half of the culture medium was replaced with IL-2 medium. Study-wide findings and caveats: Clones arising from infection and from vaccination showed marked clonal contraction late after vaccination.

This clone was observed a few times. Its antigen is not known. The CDR3 runs 15 residues. Trimming pared 8 bases from V and 0 bases from J, leaving 14 bases between. Germline CDR1 is MDHEN and CDR2 is SYDVKM. The sequence derives from a human donor who received a COVID-19 vaccine. The sequenced sample was CD4+ T cells from PBMCs cultured with SARS-CoV-2 spike peptides, obtained before COVID-19 vaccination. The chain has TRBV28 and TRBJ1-5; unclear D gene. CDR3 nucleotide sequence: TGTGCCAGCGTCCCCCGGCCTTATAGCAATCAGCCCCAGCATTTT. Its protein is CASVPRPYSNQPQHF. The complete variable domain, with remaining parts taken from reference TRBV28 and TRBJ1-5, reads DVKVTQSSRYLVKRTGEKVFLECVQDMDHENMFWYRQDPGLGLRLIYFSYDVKMKEKGDIPEGYSVSREKKERFSLILESASTNQTSMYLCASVPRPYSNQPQHFGDGTRLSIL.